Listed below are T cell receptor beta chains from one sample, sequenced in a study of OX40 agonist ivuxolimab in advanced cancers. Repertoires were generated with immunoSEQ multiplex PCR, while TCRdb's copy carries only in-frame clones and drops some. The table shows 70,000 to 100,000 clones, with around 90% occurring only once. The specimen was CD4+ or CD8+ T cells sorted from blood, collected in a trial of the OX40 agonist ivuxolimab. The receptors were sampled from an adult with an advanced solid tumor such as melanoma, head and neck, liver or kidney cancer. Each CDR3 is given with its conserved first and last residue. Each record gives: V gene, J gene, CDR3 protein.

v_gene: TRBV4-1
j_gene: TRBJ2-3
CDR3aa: CASSLAKTGGPDTQYF

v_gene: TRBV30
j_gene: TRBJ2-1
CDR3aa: CAWKGLAGSYNEQFF

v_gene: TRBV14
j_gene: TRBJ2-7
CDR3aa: CASSREDRTESEQYF

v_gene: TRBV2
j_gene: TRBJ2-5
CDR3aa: CARRGDSQETQYF

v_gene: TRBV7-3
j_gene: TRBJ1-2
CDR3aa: CASSLTDRGTFSF

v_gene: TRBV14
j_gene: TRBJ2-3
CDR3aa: CASSRQTSSPTQYF

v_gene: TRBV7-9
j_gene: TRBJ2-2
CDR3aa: CASSLPFTGRNTGELFF

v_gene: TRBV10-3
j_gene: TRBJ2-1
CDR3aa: CAISEGTSGYNEQFF

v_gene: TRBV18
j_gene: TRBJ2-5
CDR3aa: CASSPFGTEKETQYF

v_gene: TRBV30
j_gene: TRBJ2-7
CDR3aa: CAYRNRDLPPYEQYF

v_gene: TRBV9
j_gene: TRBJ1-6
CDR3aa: CASSVGTGINSPLHF

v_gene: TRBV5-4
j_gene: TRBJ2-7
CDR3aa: CASGERVGEQYF

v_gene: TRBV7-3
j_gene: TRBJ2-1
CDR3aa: CASSPSGPYNEQFF

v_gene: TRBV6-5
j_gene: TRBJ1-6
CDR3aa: CASGTAGGGYSPLHF

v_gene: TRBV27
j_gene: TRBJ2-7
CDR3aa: CASSTGNLNEQYF

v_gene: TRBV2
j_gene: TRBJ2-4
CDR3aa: CASGVNIQYF

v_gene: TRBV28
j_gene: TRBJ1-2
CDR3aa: CASSPDRVSGYTF

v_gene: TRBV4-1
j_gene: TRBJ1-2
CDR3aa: CASSQDSLAGGTYGYTF

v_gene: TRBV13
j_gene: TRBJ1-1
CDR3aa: CASSLESASSGNTEAFF

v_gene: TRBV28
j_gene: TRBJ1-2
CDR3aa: CASSLPPTALWGYGYTF

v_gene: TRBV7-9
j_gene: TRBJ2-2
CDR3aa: CASSSDRRLTGELFF

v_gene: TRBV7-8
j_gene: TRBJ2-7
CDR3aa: CASSLGRTGPKRYEQYF

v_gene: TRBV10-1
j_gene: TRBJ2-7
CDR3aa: CASINGRYEQYF

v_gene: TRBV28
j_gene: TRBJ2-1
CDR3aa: CASSLSSSYNEQFF

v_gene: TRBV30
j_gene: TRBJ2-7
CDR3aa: CAWSPTDDEQYF

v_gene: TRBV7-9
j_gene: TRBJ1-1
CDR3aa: CASSSAVSGTEAFF

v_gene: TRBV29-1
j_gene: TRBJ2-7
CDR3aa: CSVEGALYEQYF

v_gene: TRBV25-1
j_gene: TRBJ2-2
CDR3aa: CASSGISTGELFF

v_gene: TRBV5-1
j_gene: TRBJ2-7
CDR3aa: CASSTGRGLTSYEQYF

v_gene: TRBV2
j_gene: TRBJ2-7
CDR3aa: CASMGQGRSYEQYF

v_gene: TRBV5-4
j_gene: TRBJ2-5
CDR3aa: CASSQLLAGALQETQYF

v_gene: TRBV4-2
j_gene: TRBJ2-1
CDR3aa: CASSQDSSSYNEQFF

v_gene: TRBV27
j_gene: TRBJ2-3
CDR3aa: CASRSSTSFTDTQYF

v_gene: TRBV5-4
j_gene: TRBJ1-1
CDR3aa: CASSSSGPTEAFF

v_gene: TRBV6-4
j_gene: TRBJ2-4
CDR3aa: CASSRQGISENIQYF

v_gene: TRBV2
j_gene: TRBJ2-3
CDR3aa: CASSEEFGITDTQYF

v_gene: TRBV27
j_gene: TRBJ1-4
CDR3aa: CASSFLGTGLEKLFF

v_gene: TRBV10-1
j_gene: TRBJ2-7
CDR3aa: CASSEFRGSYEQYF

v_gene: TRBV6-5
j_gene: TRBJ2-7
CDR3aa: CASSYGANEQYF

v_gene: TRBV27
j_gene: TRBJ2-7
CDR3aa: CASSFSHEQYF

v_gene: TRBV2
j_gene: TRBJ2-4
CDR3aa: CASRGTSGAKNIQYF

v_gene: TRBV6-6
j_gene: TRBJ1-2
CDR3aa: CASRLPRGEDYGYTF

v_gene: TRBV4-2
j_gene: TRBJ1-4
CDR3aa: CASSQDLPGGARSEKLFF

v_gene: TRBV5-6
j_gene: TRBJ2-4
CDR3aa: CASSLERLAKNIQYF

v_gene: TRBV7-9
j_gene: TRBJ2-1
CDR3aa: CASSPRTGPNEQFF

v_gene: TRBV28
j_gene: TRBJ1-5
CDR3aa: CASSLEGTIWKDLGIDQPQHF

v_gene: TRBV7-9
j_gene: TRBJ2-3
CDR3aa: CASSSGDLGPNTDTQYF

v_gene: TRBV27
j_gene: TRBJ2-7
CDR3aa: CASSLSALISGNSYEQYF

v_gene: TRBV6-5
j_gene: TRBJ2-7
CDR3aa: CASASNLYEQYF

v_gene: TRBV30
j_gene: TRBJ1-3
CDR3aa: CAWRDYGSGNTIYF

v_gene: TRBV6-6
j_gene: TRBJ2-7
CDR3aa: CASSYAWGYEQYF

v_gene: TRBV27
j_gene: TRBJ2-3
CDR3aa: CASSLLAPPNPNTQYF